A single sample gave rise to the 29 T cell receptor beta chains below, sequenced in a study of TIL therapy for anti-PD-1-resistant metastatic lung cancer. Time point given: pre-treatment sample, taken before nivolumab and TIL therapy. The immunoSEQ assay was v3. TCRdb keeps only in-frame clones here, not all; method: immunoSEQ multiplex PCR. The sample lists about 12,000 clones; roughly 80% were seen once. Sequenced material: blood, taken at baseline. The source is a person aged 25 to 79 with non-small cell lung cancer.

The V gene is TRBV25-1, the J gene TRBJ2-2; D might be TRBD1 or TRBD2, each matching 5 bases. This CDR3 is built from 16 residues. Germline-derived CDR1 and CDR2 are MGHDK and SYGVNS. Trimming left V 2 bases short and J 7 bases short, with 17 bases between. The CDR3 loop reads CASSESGAGWVGELFF. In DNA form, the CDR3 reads TGTGCCAGCAGTGAAAGCGGCGCAGGGTGGGTCGGGGAGCTGTTTTTT.

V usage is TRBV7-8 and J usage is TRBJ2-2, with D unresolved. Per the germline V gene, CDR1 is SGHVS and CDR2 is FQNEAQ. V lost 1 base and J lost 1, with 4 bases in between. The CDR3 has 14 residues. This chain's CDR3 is CASSLDRNTGELFF. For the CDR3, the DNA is TGTGCCAGCAGCTTAGACAGGAACACCGGGGAGCTGTTTTTT.

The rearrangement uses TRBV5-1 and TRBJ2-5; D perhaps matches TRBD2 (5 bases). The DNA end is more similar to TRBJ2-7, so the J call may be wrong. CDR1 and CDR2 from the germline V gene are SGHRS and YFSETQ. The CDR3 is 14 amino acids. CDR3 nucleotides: TGCGCCAGCAGTGACCTCCTGGGGAGTGACGAGCAGTACTTC. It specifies CASSDLLGSDEQYF.

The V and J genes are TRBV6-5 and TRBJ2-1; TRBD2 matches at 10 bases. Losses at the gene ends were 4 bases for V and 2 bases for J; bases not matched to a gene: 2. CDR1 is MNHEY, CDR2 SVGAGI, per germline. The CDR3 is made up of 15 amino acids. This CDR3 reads CASSSLAGAYNEQFF. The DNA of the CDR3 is TGTGCCAGCAGTTCGCTAGCGGGAGCCTACAATGAGCAGTTCTTC.

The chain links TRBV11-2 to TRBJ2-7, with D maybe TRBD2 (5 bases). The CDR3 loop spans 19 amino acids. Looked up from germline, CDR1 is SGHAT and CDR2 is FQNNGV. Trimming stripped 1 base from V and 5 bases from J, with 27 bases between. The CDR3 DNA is TGTGCCAGCAGCTTAGGTTCCTTTCGAAGAGGGCCACTACGCGACGAGCAGTACTTC. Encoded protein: CASSLGSFRRGPLRDEQYF.

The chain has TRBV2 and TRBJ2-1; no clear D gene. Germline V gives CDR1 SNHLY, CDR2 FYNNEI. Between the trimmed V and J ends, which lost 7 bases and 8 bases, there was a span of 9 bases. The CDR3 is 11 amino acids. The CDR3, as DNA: TGTGCCAGCACCTCTGAGTATGAGCAGTTCTTC. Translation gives CASTSEYEQFF. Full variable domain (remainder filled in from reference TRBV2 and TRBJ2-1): EPEVTQTPSHQVTQMGQEVILRCVPISNHLYFYWYRQILGQKVEFLVSFYNNEISEKSEIFDDQFSVERPDGSNFTLKIRSTKLEDSAMYFCASTSEYEQFFGPGTRLTVL.

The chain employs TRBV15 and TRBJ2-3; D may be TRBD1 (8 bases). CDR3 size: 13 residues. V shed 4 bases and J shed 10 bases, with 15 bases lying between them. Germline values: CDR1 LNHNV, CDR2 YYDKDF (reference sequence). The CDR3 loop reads CATSTFTGGAQYF. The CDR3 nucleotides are TGTGCCACCAGCACCTTTACAGGGGGGGCGCAGTATTTT.

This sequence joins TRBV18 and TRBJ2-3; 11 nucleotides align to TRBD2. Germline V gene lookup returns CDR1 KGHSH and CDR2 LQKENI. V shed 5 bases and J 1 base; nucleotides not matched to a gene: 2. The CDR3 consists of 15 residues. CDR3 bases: TGTGCCAGCTCAACGACTAGCGGGGGCACAGATACGCAGTATTTT. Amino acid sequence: CASSTTSGGTDTQYF. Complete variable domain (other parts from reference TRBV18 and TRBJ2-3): NAGVMQNPRHLVRRRGQEARLRCSPMKGHSHVYWYRQLPEEGLKFMVYLQKENIIDESGMPKERFSAEFPKEGPSILRIQQVVRGDSAAYFCASSTTSGGTDTQYFGPGTRLTVL.

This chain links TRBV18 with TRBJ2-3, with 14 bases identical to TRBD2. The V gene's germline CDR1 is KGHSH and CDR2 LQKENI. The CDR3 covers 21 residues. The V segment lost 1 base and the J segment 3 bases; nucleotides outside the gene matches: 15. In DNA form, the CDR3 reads TGTGCCAGCTCACCACTTCCCGGACAGAAGGGACTAGCGGGAGAGACAGATACGCAGTATTTT. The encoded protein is CASSPLPGQKGLAGETDTQYF.

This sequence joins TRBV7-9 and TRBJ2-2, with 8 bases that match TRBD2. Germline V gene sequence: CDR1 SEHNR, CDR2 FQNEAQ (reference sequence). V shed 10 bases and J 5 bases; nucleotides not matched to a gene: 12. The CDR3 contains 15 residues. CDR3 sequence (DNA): TGTGCCACCGCGGGGGGTGGCAGGGAGACCGGGGAGCTGTTTTTT. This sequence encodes CATAGGGRETGELFF.

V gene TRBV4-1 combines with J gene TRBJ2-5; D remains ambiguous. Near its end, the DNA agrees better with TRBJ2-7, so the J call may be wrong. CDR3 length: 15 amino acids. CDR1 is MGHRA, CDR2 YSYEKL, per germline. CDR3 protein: CASSQDLAELYEQYF. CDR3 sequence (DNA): TGCGCCAGCAGCCAAGATCTTGCGGAGCTCTACGAGCAGTACTTC.

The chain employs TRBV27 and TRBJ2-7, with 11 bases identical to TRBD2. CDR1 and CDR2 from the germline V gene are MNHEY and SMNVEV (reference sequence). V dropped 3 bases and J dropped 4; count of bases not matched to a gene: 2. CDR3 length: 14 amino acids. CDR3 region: CASSFSSGRYEQYF. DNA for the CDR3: TGTGCCAGCAGTTTCTCTAGCGGGAGGTACGAGCAGTACTTC.

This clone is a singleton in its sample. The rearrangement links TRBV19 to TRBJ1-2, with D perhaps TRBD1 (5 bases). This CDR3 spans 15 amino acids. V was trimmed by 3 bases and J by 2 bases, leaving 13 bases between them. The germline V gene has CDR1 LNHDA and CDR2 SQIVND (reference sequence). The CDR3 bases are TGTGCCAGTAGTATTTCGGGGGGGATCAACTATGGCTACACCTTC. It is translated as CASSISGGINYGYTF.

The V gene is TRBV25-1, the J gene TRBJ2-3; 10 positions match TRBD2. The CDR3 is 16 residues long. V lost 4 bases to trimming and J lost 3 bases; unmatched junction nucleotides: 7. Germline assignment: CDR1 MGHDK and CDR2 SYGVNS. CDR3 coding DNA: TGTGCCAGCAGTGCCGGACTAGCGGAGTGGACAGATACGCAGTATTTT. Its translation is CASSAGLAEWTDTQYF.

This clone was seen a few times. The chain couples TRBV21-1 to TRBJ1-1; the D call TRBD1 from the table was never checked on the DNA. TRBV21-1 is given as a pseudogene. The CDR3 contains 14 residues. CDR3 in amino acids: CASQLGQVITEAFF. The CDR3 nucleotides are TGTGCCAGCCAACTAGGACAGGTAATCACTGAAGCTTTCTTT.

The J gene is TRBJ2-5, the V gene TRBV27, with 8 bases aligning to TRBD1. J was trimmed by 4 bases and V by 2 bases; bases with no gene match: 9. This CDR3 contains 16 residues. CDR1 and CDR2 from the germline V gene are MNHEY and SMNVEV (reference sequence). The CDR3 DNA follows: TGTGCCAGCAGTTTAGTACAGGGGGATCTTCTAGAGACCCAGTACTTC. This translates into CASSLVQGDLLETQYF.

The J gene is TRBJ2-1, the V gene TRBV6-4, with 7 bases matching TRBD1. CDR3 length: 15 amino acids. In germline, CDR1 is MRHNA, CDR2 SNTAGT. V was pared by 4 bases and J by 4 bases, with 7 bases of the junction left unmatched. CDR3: CASSVKTGEYNEQFF. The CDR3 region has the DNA TGTGCCAGCAGTGTTAAAACAGGGGAATACAATGAGCAGTTCTTC.

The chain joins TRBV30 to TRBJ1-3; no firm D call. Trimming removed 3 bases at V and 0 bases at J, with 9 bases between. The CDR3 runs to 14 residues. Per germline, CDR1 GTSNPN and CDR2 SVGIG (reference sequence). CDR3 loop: CAWSPARSGNTIYF. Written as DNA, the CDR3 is TGTGCCTGGAGCCCCGCCCGCTCTGGAAACACCATATATTTT.

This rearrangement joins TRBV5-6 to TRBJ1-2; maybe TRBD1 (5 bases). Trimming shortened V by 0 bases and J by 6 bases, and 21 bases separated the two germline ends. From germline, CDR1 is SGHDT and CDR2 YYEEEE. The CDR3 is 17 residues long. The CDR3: CASSLEGWRTKRDGYTF. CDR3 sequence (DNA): TGTGCCAGCAGCTTGGAGGGGTGGAGGACAAAAAGGGATGGCTACACCTTC.

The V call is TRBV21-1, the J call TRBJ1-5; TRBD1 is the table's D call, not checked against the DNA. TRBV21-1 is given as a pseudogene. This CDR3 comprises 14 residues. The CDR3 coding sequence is TGTGCCAGCAGCAAATCTGGACAAAATCAGCCCCAGCATTTT. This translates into CASSKSGQNQPQHF.

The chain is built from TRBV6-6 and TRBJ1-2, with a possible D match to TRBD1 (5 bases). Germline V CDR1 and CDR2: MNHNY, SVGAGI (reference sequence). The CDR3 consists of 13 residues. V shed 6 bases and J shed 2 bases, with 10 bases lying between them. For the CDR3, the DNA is TGTGCCAGCAGCCCAGGGACGAACTATGGCTACACCTTC. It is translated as CASSPGTNYGYTF.

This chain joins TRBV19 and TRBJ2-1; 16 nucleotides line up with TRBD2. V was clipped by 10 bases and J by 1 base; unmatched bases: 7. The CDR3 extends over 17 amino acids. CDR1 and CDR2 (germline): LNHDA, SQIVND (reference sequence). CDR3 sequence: CATTGLAGGGSYNEQFF. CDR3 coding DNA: TGTGCCACCACGGGACTAGCGGGAGGGGGGTCCTACAATGAGCAGTTCTTC. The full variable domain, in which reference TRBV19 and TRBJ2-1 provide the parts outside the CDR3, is DGGITQSPKYLFRKEGQNVTLSCEQNLNHDAMYWYRQDPGQGLRLIYYSQIVNDFQKGDIAEGYSVSREKKESFPLTVTSAQKNPTAFYLCATTGLAGGGSYNEQFFGPGTRLTVL.

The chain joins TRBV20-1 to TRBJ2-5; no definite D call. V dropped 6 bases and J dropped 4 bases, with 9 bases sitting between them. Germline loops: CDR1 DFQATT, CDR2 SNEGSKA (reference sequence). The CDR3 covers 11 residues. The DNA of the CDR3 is TGCAGTGCCCTCAGGTCAGAGACCCAGTACTTC. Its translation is CSALRSETQYF.

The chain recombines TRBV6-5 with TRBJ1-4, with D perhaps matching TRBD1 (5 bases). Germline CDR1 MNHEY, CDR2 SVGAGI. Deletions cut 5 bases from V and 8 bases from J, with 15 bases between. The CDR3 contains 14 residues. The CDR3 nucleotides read TGTGCCAGCAGTAGGGGAGGTGTGGGAGAAAAACTGTTTTTT. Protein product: CASSRGGVGEKLFF.

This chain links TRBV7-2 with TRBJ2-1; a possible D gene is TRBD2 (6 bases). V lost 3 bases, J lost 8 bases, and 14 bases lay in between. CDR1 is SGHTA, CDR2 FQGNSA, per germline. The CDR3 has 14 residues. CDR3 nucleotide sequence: TGTGCCAGCAGCTTGGGGGGAAACTGGGATGAGCAGTTCTTC. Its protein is CASSLGGNWDEQFF.

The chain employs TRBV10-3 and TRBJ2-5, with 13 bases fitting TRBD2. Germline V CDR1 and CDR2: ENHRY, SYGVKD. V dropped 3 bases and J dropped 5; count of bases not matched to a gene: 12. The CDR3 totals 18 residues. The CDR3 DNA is TGTGCCATCAGTGACACCGGCCTCGGACTAGCGGGAGAGGAGACCCAGTACTTC. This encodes CAISDTGLGLAGEETQYF.

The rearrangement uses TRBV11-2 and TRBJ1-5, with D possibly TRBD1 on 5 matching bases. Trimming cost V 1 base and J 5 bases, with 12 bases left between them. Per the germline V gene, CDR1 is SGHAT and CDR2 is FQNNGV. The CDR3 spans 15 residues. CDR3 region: CASSLGPGTYQPQHF. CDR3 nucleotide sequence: TGTGCCAGCAGCTTAGGTCCTGGGACCTATCAGCCCCAGCATTTT.

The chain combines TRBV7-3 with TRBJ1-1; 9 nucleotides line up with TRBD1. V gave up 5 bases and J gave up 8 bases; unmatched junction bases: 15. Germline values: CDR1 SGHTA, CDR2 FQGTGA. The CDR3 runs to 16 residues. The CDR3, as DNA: TGTGCCAGCAGCCCCCATCCCGGGACAGGGTTGGGGGAAGCTTTCTTT. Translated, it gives CASSPHPGTGLGEAFF.

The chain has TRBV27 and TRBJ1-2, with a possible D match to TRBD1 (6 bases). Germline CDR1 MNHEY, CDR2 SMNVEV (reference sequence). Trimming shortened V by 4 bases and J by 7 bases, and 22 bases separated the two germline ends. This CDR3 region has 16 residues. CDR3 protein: CASSSSYVQGSGGYTF. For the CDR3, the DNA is TGTGCCAGCAGTTCATCCTATGTACAGGGAAGTGGTGGCTACACCTTC.